This record concerns one T cell receptor (beta chain) sequence. Its cognate antigen is unknown. This CDR3 is built from 15 residues. The germline V and J ends were trimmed by 0 bases and 6 bases, with 14 bases remaining between them. Germline values: CDR1 PRHDT, CDR2 FYEKMQ (reference sequence). This sample was taken from a study of pediatric ulcerative colitis. Sequencing was at survey level. Generated by immunoSEQ multiplex PCR, the TCRdb table keeps only in-frame clones and is missing some. Of fewer than 40,000 clones listed, roughly 85% are singletons. Whole-study findings and limits: Rectal repertoires separated controls, mild-moderate and acute severe colitis. Substantially fewer templates came from a couple of patients' blood samples.

The clonotype originates from a girl aged 5 to 17 with moderate ulcerative colitis. V and J are TRBV13 and TRBJ1-2; D remains ambiguous. Sequencing was performed on blood. CDR3 nucleotide sequence: TGTGCCAGCAGCTTAGGCAGGAGCTTTGGGGATGGCTACACCTTC. Its protein is CASSLGRSFGDGYTF.